This T cell receptor (beta chain) emerged from a study of blood T cell repertoires in COVID-19. Study-level background: Researchers got acute and convalescent COVID-19 samples from the United States, Italy and Spain. PBMCs, B-cell-depleted T cells, or T cells provided the cDNA or gDNA that made up the material.

This CDR3 has 16 amino acids. Per the germline V gene, CDR1 is SGHRS and CDR2 is YFSETQ. V was pared by 4 bases and J by 8 bases, with 15 bases of the junction left unmatched. Profiling relied on immunoSEQ multiplex PCR, and the TCRdb table lists in-frame clones only, not all of them. The profile covers under 150,000 clones, with about 88% appearing a single time and 4.6% taken by the ten largest. Followed over time, Seattle patients had been enrolled while infection was active. This TCR was recovered from a man aged 55 to 70 with COVID-19, enrolled during active disease. The sequenced sample consisted of peripheral blood. The V call is TRBV5-1, the J call TRBJ1-2, with TRBD1 matching 9 bases. The CDR3 coding sequence is TGCGCCAGCAGCCCGTTGTTTACGGGACAGGGAGACGGCTACACCTTC. Amino acid sequence: CASSPLFTGQGDGYTF. The full variable domain, with the rest looked up from reference TRBV5-1 and TRBJ1-2, is KAGVTQTPRYLIKTRGQQVTLSCSPISGHRSVSWYQQTPGQGLQFLFEYFSETQRNKGNFPGRFSGRQFSNSRSEMNVSTLELGDSALYLCASSPLFTGQGDGYTFGSGTRLTVV.